The 14 T cell receptor beta chains listed next were all sequenced from one sample in a study of cytomegalovirus exposure and HLA in healthy donors (dated by TCRdb to about 2017). Receptor libraries were prepared by the immunoSEQ multiplex PCR assay. The multiplex PCR relied on a mix of 60 forward primers for TCR Vbeta segments and 13 reverse primers for TCR Jbeta segments. TCRdb holds this immuneACCESS table with in-frame rearrangements only. Some clones are missing; in checked studies, unresolved V genes explain under half, and the rest has no known cause. This sample gives about 150,000 clones in total; about 68% of them show up just once. 1.3% to 1.5% of the sample comes from the top ten. The sequenced sample consisted of PBMCs. The receptors were sampled from a man between 18 and 35 years old in good health and CMV-seronegative.

The V call is TRBV27, the J call TRBJ1-2; 9 nucleotides align to TRBD1. This CDR3 spans 15 amino acids. CDR1 MNHEY and CDR2 SMNVEV come from the germline V gene (reference sequence). J lost 7 bases, V lost 8 bases, and 14 bases had no gene match. The DNA for the CDR3 is TGTGCCAGCTCCCCCGGGACAGGGACGTCGGGTGGCTACACCTTC. It encodes CASSPGTGTSGGYTF.

Notes on this clone: This specimen includes other DNA sequences encoding the same CDR3. The rearrangement joins TRBV6-1 to TRBJ1-5; 11 bases match TRBD1. CDR1 is MNHNS, CDR2 SASEGT, per germline. This CDR3 comprises 15 residues. V dropped 1 base and J dropped 6; count of bases not matched to a gene: 2. Written as DNA, the CDR3 is TGTGCCAGCAGTGAAGGGACAGGGGGCGGTCAGCCCCAGCATTTT. Translating gives CASSEGTGGGQPQHF.

The genes are TRBV7-2 and TRBJ1-5; a possible D gene is TRBD1 (5 bases). This CDR3 has 15 amino acids. V gave up 5 bases and J gave up 0 bases, with 11 bases separating them. CDR1 and CDR2 (germline): SGHTA, FQGNSA. CDR3 coding DNA: TGTGCCAGCAGCGCGGGGACCTATAGCAATCAGCCCCAGCATTTT. The encoded protein is CASSAGTYSNQPQHF. Looking up the rest from reference TRBV7-2 and TRBJ1-5 gives the full variable domain: GAGVSQSPSNKVTEKGKDVELRCDPISGHTALYWYRQSLGQGLEFLIYFQGNSAPDKSGLPSDRFSAERTGGSVSTLTIQRTQQEDSAVYLCASSAGTYSNQPQHFGDGTRLSIL.

The J gene is TRBJ2-3, the V gene TRBV5-5; perhaps TRBD1 as D (6 bases). Trimming removed 5 bases at V and 0 bases at J, with 16 bases between. Germline-derived CDR1 and CDR2 are SGHKS and YYEKEE (reference sequence). The CDR3 covers 16 residues. The CDR3 loop is CASRLKGGFSTDTQYF. For the CDR3, the DNA is TGTGCCAGCAGGTTAAAAGGGGGATTTAGCACAGATACGCAGTATTTT.

This CDR3 reads CASSERLAAYNEQFF. The CDR3 region has the DNA TGCGCCAGCAGTGAGAGATTAGCTGCCTACAATGAGCAGTTCTTC. This chain connects TRBV10-2 to TRBJ2-1; D not resolved. The CDR3 contains 15 residues. Trimming took 2 bases from V and 2 from J, leaving 10 bases between them. Germline CDR1 WSHSY, CDR2 SAAADI.

This chain links TRBV7-9 with TRBJ2-7; 9 nucleotides match TRBD1. Germline CDR1 SEHNR, CDR2 FQNEAQ (reference sequence). Trimming cost V 3 bases and J 5 bases; bases outside gene matches: 8. CDR3 length: 15 residues. CDR3 sequence: CASSFWGDRANEQYF. The CDR3, as DNA: TGTGCCAGCAGCTTTTGGGGGGACAGGGCTAACGAGCAGTACTTC. The full variable domain, with the rest looked up from reference TRBV7-9 and TRBJ2-7, is DTGVSQNPRHKITKRGQNVTFRCDPISEHNRLYWYRQTLGQGPEFLTYFQNEAQLEKSRLLSDRFSAERPKGSFSTLEIQRTEQGDSAMYLCASSFWGDRANEQYFGPGTRLTVT.

Only a few counts were recorded for this clone. The CDR3 DNA sequence: TGTGCCAGCAGCTCGACAGGGAACACTGAAGCTTTCTTT. Protein sequence: CASSSTGNTEAFF. The chain couples TRBV7-9 to TRBJ1-1, with D perhaps TRBD1 (6 bases). Germline-derived CDR1 and CDR2 are SEHNR and FQNEAQ (reference sequence). This CDR3 has 13 residues. V dropped 4 bases and J dropped 1 base, with 7 bases sitting between them.

J is TRBJ2-1 and V is TRBV7-9; D may be TRBD2 (6 bases). CDR1 and CDR2 from the germline V gene are SEHNR and FQNEAQ (reference sequence). The CDR3 is made up of 16 amino acids. V was cut by 5 bases and J by 4 bases, with 18 bases left in between. The CDR3: CASSPPGASVYNEQFF. The CDR3 region has the DNA TGTGCCAGCAGCCCCCCCGGGGCTAGCGTTTACAATGAGCAGTTCTTC.

The J gene is TRBJ2-1, the V gene TRBV6-4, with D hard to call. V was shortened by 0 bases and J by 6 bases, with 15 bases between the two germline ends. Germline CDR1 is MRHNA and CDR2 is SNTAGT. The CDR3 covers 16 residues. The CDR3 bases are TGTGCCAGCAGTGACTCGCCGGGTAGGATCCTCAATGAGCAGTTCTTC. Amino acid sequence: CASSDSPGRILNEQFF.

This clone occurred once. The chain employs TRBV15 and TRBJ2-5; 7 bases line up with TRBD1. The CDR3 has 20 amino acids. Germline CDR1 is LNHNV and CDR2 is YYDKDF (reference sequence). V shed 3 bases, J shed 5 bases, and the junction held 24 bases outside the gene matches. In nucleotides, the CDR3 is TGTGCCACCAGCAGGAGCCGGGACAGAAGAGGCGTTAGGGGGTTGGAGACCCAGTACTTC. It encodes CATSRSRDRRGVRGLETQYF.

The V call is TRBV2, the J call TRBJ1-5; TRBD1 matches 7 bases. In germline, CDR1 is SNHLY, CDR2 FYNNEI. The J segment lost 3 bases and the V segment lost 5 bases, leaving 10 bases of the junction unmatched. This CDR3 is built from 16 residues. CDR3 nucleotides: TGTGCCAGCAGTCTCCCGGGACAGCGCCTCAATCAGCCCCAGCATTTT. Its protein is CASSLPGQRLNQPQHF.

V gene TRBV6-5 combines with J gene TRBJ1-3, with D possibly matching TRBD1 (6 bases). V was cut by 0 bases and J by 8 bases, with 14 bases left in between. Germline CDR1 reads MNHEY; CDR2 reads SVGAGI. This CDR3 comprises 15 residues. The CDR3 region has the DNA TGTGCCAGCAGTTACTCGAATACAGGGTGGGACACCATATATTTT. It translates to CASSYSNTGWDTIYF.

The V and J genes are TRBV15 and TRBJ1-2; D uncertain. From germline, CDR1 is LNHNV and CDR2 YYDKDF (reference sequence). The CDR3 is made up of 14 amino acids. The V gene lost 5 bases and the J gene lost 3 bases, with 13 bases spanning the gap. The CDR3 region has the DNA TGTGCCACCAGCCGTGCGCACGGTGACTATGGCTACACCTTC. It translates to CATSRAHGDYGYTF.

The chain uses TRBV4-3 and TRBJ2-5; 13 bases align to TRBD2. With V trimmed by 4 bases and J by 5 bases, 4 bases remained unmatched. Germline CDR1 is LGHNA and CDR2 is YSLEER. This CDR3 spans 15 amino acids. DNA of the CDR3: TGCGCCAGCAGCCTCGGGACTAGCGGGACGGAGACCCAGTACTTC. Translation gives CASSLGTSGTETQYF.